The clone carrying this TCR beta chain was observed at least ten times. Stable hyperthyroidism was defined by absence of ophthalmopathy within 18 months of follow-up. Beta-chain TCR CDR3 regions were amplified from RNA transcripts. The library came from an HTBI-primed first-round RT-PCR and a second-round multiplex PCR. TCRdb re-analysed the multiplex PCR reads in MiXCR, keeping a single row per CDR3 protein. Here the sample spans roughly 420,000 distinct CDR3 sequences, 20% to 25% being singletons. Deletions cut 7 bases from V and 0 bases from J, with 10 bases between. Germline-derived CDR1 and CDR2 are SNHLY and FYNNEI. The CDR3 covers 15 residues. The sample comes from a study of Graves' ophthalmopathy and Graves' hyperthyroidism.

The chain recombines TRBV2 with TRBJ1-6, with D unresolved. The clonotype was recovered from a woman younger than 30 with stable Graves' hyperthyroidism. The sequencing input was peripheral blood. The CDR3 bases are TGTGCCAGCAAACTCCACACCTCCTATAATTCACCCCTCCACTTT. It encodes CASKLHTSYNSPLHF.